The 22 T cell receptor beta chains in this list originate from one sample, sequenced in a study of blood T cell repertoires in COVID-19. Some clones are missing from TCRdb's copy, which holds only in-frame ones; the method was immunoSEQ multiplex PCR. The table has a few hundred thousand clones, roughly 80% seen once. Sequencing input: PBMCs or T cells enriched from blood (not recorded which). Every receptor here comes from a man aged 35-49 years who had been exposed to COVID-19.

This clone turned up a few times. The rearrangement joins TRBV9 to TRBJ2-5; the match to TRBD2 covers 7 bases. Unmatched junction bases numbered 7, after V lost 0 bases and J lost 5 bases. Germline CDR1 and CDR2: SGDLS and YYNGEE. The CDR3 contains 15 residues. The CDR3 here is CASSVAVAGRETQYF. In DNA, the CDR3 is TGTGCCAGCAGCGTAGCTGTAGCGGGCAGGGAGACCCAGTACTTC.

The chain joins TRBV29-1 to TRBJ1-3; 7 bases match TRBD1. CDR3 length equals 12 residues. From germline, CDR1 is SQVTM and CDR2 ANQGSEA. J gave up 3 bases and V 6 bases, and 2 bases lay outside the gene matches. The CDR3 sequence is CSVRTGGNTIYF. The CDR3 nucleotides are TGCAGCGTCAGGACAGGTGGAAACACCATATATTTT.

The genes are TRBV19 and TRBJ1-3; no firm D call. This CDR3 comprises 14 residues. V gave up 3 bases and J gave up 7 bases, with 13 bases separating them. Germline CDR1 is LNHDA and CDR2 is SQIVND (reference sequence). CDR3 in DNA: TGTGCCAGTAGTATGTCATCGGGGAGGAACACCATATATTTT. Protein product: CASSMSSGRNTIYF.

The V and J genes are TRBV19 and TRBJ1-5; D unclear. The CDR3 loop spans 14 amino acids. From germline, CDR1 is LNHDA and CDR2 SQIVND (reference sequence). With 9 bases removed from V and 5 bases from J, the gap between germline ends came to 17 bases. In DNA, the CDR3 is TGTGCCAGCCAGGAGGAGTGGGCACATCAGCCCCAGCATTTT. This encodes CASQEEWAHQPQHF.

The genes are TRBV7-2 and TRBJ2-7; no definite D call. There are 13 residues in the CDR3. V was shortened by 8 bases and J by 2 bases, with 13 bases between the two germline ends. Germline lookup yields CDR1 SGHTA and CDR2 FQGNSA. This CDR3 reads CASRGRSTYEQYF. In DNA, the CDR3 is TGTGCCAGCCGTGGCAGGTCAACCTACGAGCAGTACTTC. The whole variable domain, remainder taken from reference TRBV7-2 and TRBJ2-7, is GAGVSQSPSNKVTEKGKDVELRCDPISGHTALYWYRQSLGQGLEFLIYFQGNSAPDKSGLPSDRFSAERTGGSVSTLTIQRTQQEDSAVYLCASRGRSTYEQYFGPGTRLTVT.

The V and J genes are TRBV12-3 or TRBV12-4 and TRBJ2-5; D might be TRBD2 (5 bases). V dropped 3 bases and J dropped 3 bases, with 5 bases sitting between them. This CDR3 has 12 amino acids. The CDR3 sequence: CASSLEEETQYF. The CDR3 DNA sequence: TGTGCCAGCAGTTTGGAGGAAGAGACCCAGTACTTC.

This clone came up a few times. The rearrangement joins TRBV14 to TRBJ1-5, with D possibly TRBD1 on 6 matching bases. Trimming took off 4 bases at V and 1 base at J, with 14 bases between the two ends. Germline V gene data show CDR1 as SGHDN and CDR2 as FVKESK. CDR3 length equals 16 residues. The CDR3 loop is CASSPGTPNSNQPQHF. The CDR3 coding sequence is TGTGCCAGCAGCCCCGGGACACCTAACAGCAATCAGCCCCAGCATTTT. Together with reference TRBV14 and TRBJ1-5, the CDR3 gives the full variable domain: EAGVTQFPSHSVIEKGQTVTLRCDPISGHDNLYWYRRVMGKEIKFLLHFVKESKQDESGMPNNRFLAERTGGTYSTLKVQPAELEDSGVYFCASSPGTPNSNQPQHFGDGTRLSIL.

This chain uses TRBV6-5 with TRBJ1-2, with D possibly matching TRBD1 (6 bases). This CDR3 comprises 15 residues. Trimming removed 6 bases from V and 3 bases from J, with 17 bases in between. Per germline, CDR1 MNHEY and CDR2 SVGAGI. The CDR3 DNA reads TGTGCCAGCAGCGGCGAGGAGGGGGGGCACTATGGCTACACCTTC. Encoded protein: CASSGEEGGHYGYTF.

This clone showed up just a few times. The gene calls are TRBV6-4 and TRBJ2-5, with D unclear. V was trimmed by 7 bases and J by 8 bases, leaving 14 bases between them. Germline V lookup: CDR1 MRHNA, CDR2 SNTAGT. The CDR3 runs to 12 residues. Here the CDR3 reads CASKWSQLTQYF. Here the CDR3 DNA reads TGTGCCAGCAAATGGAGTCAACTAACCCAGTACTTC.

J is TRBJ2-1 and V is TRBV2; TRBD2 is a possible D gene (5 bases). Trimming stripped 3 bases from V and 4 bases from J, with 22 bases between. Germline assignment: CDR1 SNHLY and CDR2 FYNNEI. CDR3 size: 18 residues. The CDR3 loop is CASSESRRREPIYNEQFF. The CDR3 nucleotides are TGTGCCAGCAGTGAGAGTAGACGTAGGGAGCCTATTTACAATGAGCAGTTCTTC.

This clone occurred a few times. The chain uses TRBV5-1 and TRBJ1-1; D possibly corresponds to TRBD1 (6 bases). From germline, CDR1 is SGHRS and CDR2 YFSETQ. The germline V and J ends were trimmed by 7 bases and 0 bases, with 19 bases remaining between them. CDR3 length equals 16 residues. CDR3: CASFTGQPSMNTEAFF. The CDR3 nucleotides read TGCGCCAGCTTTACCGGACAGCCCTCCATGAACACTGAAGCTTTCTTT.

The rearrangement links TRBV29-1 to TRBJ2-7; 9 nucleotides match TRBD1. The germline CDR1 and CDR2 sequences are SQVTM and ANQGSEA. The CDR3 has 13 amino acids. Trimming cost V 5 bases and J 3 bases; bases outside gene matches: 5. The CDR3 protein is CSVYPGQGYEQYF. CDR3 nucleotide sequence: TGCAGCGTTTATCCGGGACAGGGCTACGAGCAGTACTTC.

This sequence joins TRBV7-6 and TRBJ1-2, with D unresolved. The CDR3 length is 13 residues. CDR1 is SGHVS and CDR2 is FNYEAQ in the germline V gene. Between the trimmed V and J ends, which lost 0 bases and 5 bases, there was a span of 7 bases. CDR3 in amino acids: CASSLARGYGYTF. The CDR3 DNA follows: TGTGCCAGCAGCTTAGCGCGAGGGTATGGCTACACCTTC.

The rearrangement uses TRBV5-8 and TRBJ2-5; D may be TRBD2 (5 bases). Germline V gene lookup returns CDR1 SGHTS and CDR2 YDEGEE. Trimming took 4 bases from V and 1 from J, leaving 17 bases between them. This CDR3 contains 16 residues. CDR3 amino acids: CASSLSILRAQETQYF. The CDR3 DNA reads as TGTGCCAGCAGCCTATCGATACTGAGGGCCCAAGAGACCCAGTACTTC. Full variable domain (missing parts from reference TRBV5-8 and TRBJ2-5): EAGVTQSPTHLIKTRGQQATLRCSPISGHTSVYWYQQALGLGLQFLLWYDEGEERNRGNFPPRFSGRQFPNYSSELNVNALELEDSALYLCASSLSILRAQETQYFGPGTRLLVL.

This clone was recorded a few times. This sequence joins TRBV2 and TRBJ1-2; D not resolved. The CDR3 runs 13 residues. V lost 6 bases to trimming and J lost 0 bases, with 8 bases between them. Germline values: CDR1 SNHLY, CDR2 FYNNEI. The CDR3 reads CASRNFTNYGYTF. The CDR3 nucleotides read TGTGCCAGCAGAAACTTTACTAACTATGGCTACACCTTC.

CDR3 DNA sequence: TGTGCCAGCCGACTACAGGGAGGGTTTAATCAGCCCCAGCATTTT. Residues: CASRLQGGFNQPQHF. J is TRBJ1-5 and V is TRBV19, with a possible D match to TRBD1 (6 bases). V lost 9 bases to trimming and J lost 4 bases, with 19 bases between them. Germline V gene data show CDR1 as LNHDA and CDR2 as SQIVND (reference sequence). The CDR3 extends over 15 amino acids.

The gene calls are TRBV11-3 and TRBJ1-2; D unresolved. The V gene's germline CDR1 is SGHNT and CDR2 YENEEA. The CDR3 loop spans 12 amino acids. V gave up 2 bases and J gave up 2 bases, with 3 bases separating them. DNA for the CDR3: TGTGCCAGCAGCTTACAGAACTATGGCTACACCTTC. Translated, it gives CASSLQNYGYTF.

The V and J genes are TRBV12-3 or TRBV12-4 and TRBJ2-1, with D perhaps TRBD2 (6 bases). V gave up 3 bases and J gave up 8 bases, with 8 bases separating them. There are 12 residues in the CDR3. Written as DNA, the CDR3 is TGTGCCAGCAGTTTGGGAGGTTATGAGCAGTTCTTC. Translating gives CASSLGGYEQFF.

V is TRBV3-1 (or the pseudogene TRBV3-2) and J is TRBJ2-1; D perhaps matches TRBD2 (5 bases). CDR3 size: 14 residues. Trimming cost V 1 base and J 7 bases, with 11 bases left between them. The germline CDR1 and CDR2 sequences are LGHDT and YNNKEL (reference sequence). CDR3 amino acids: CASSQVGLANEQFF. Here the CDR3 DNA reads TGTGCCAGCAGCCAAGTGGGGTTAGCGAATGAGCAGTTCTTC.

The rearrangement joins TRBV9 to TRBJ1-1; D perhaps matches TRBD1 (6 bases). The CDR3 runs 17 residues. The ends were cut back, 4 bases at V and 1 base at J, with 20 bases in the middle. CDR1 is SGDLS, CDR2 YYNGEE, per germline. The CDR3 loop is CASSSPLKGVTNTEAFF. CDR3 sequence (DNA): TGTGCCAGCAGCTCCCCTTTGAAGGGGGTGACGAACACTGAAGCTTTCTTT.

This clone occurred a few times. The V call is TRBV30, the J call TRBJ2-1, with TRBD2 matching 7 bases. The CDR3 is made up of 15 amino acids. The V and J ends lost 0 bases and 8 bases, in that order; junction bases with no gene match: 10. Germline V gene data show CDR1 as GTSNPN and CDR2 as SVGIG (reference sequence). Here the CDR3 DNA reads TGTGCCTGGAGTGTGGTCGGGGGGTATGGCGATGAGCAGTTCTTC. This gives the protein CAWSVVGGYGDEQFF.

This chain joins TRBV7-2 and TRBJ1-6, with 9 bases that match TRBD1. Germline V gene data show CDR1 as SGHTA and CDR2 as FQGNSA. The ends lost 5 bases at V and 9 bases at J; junction bases unmatched: 8. The CDR3 length is 15 residues. The DNA of the CDR3 is TGTGCCAGCAGCGAAGGGGGACAGGGTGGTTCACCCCTCCACTTT. Translating gives CASSEGGQGGSPLHF.